This T cell receptor beta chain was sequenced during a study of technical replicates of blood from several donors. Data came from immunoSEQ multiplex PCR; TCRdb stores just in-frame clones and leaves some out. The sample lists 53,000 or so clones, 86% seen once, with over 5% in the top ten. The CDR3 length is 19 residues. Germline CDR1 MNHEY, CDR2 SMNVEV (reference sequence). V was pared by 5 bases and J by 5 bases, with 30 bases between. Sequencing was done on a sample of PBMCs. J is TRBJ2-5 and V is TRBV27, with D perhaps matching TRBD1 (10 bases). The TCR originated in a human donor in good health. Some clones in this sample may be carry-over from other donors' samples. This CDR3 reads CASSHVTGGRREGMETQYF. The DNA of the CDR3 is TGTGCCAGCAGTCACGTGACAGGGGGCCGGCGGGAGGGGATGGAGACCCAGTACTTC.